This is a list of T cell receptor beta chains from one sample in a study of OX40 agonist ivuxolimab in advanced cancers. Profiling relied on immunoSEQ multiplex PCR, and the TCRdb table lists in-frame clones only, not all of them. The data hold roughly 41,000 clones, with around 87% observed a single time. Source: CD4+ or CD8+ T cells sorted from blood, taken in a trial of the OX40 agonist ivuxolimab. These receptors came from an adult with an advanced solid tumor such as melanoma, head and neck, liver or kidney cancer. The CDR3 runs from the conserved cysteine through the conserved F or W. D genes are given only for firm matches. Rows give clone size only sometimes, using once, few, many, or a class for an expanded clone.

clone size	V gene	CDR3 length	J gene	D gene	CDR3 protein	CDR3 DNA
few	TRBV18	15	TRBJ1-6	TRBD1	CASSLPGQYNSPLHF	TGTGCCAGCTCACTACCGGGACAGTATAATTCACCCCTCCACTTT
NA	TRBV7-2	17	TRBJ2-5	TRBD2	CASSLGAGLGSKETQYF	TGTGCCAGCAGCTTAGGGGCGGGACTAGGGTCGAAAGAGACCCAGTACTTC
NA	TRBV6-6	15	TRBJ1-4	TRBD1	CASSNNDRGSEKLFF	TGTGCCAGCAGCAATAACGACAGGGGTAGTGAAAAACTGTTTTTT
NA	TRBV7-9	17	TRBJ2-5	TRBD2	CASSPVGTSGRQETQYF	TGTGCCAGCAGCCCTGTCGGGACTAGCGGCCGCCAAGAGACCCAGTACTTC
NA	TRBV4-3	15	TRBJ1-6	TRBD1	CASSASGTVNSPLHF	TGCGCCAGCAGCGCATCCGGGACAGTTAATTCACCCCTCCACTTT
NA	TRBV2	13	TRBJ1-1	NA	CASSPGLNTEAFF	TGTGCCAGCAGCCCGGGGCTGAACACTGAAGCTTTCTTT
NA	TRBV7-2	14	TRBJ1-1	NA	CASSLVTGNTEAFF	TGTGCCAGCAGCTTAGTAACGGGGAACACTGAAGCTTTCTTT
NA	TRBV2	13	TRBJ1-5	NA	CASSEWGDQPQHF	TGTGCCAGCAGTGAGTGGGGGGATCAGCCCCAGCATTTT
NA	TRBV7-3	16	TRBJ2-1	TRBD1	CASSLSRDRPNNEQFF	TGTGCCAGCAGCTTATCTAGGGACAGACCAAACAATGAGCAGTTCTTC
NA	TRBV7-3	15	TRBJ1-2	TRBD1	CASSFDGTGSYGYTF	TGTGCCAGCAGCTTTGACGGGACAGGGTCTTATGGCTACACCTTC
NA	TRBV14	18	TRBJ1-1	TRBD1	CASSLNYLAAGGFTEAFF	TGTGCCAGCAGCCTGAATTATTTGGCGGCAGGGGGGTTCACTGAAGCTTTCTTT
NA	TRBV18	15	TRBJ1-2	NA	CASSPYSPQSSGYTF	TGTGCCAGCTCACCTTATTCCCCGCAGAGTAGTGGCTACACCTTC
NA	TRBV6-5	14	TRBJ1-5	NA	CASSYSGGNQPQHF	TGTGCCAGCAGTTACTCGGGAGGGAATCAGCCCCAGCATTTT